The rows below give T cell receptor beta chains drawn from one sample of a study of T cell responses to AZD1222 COVID-19 vaccine. Method: immunoSEQ multiplex PCR; TCRdb's copy keeps in-frame clones and lacks some. The sample consists of over 85,000 clones, almost 90% of them appearing once. Source: peripheral blood, taken 28 days after the second AZD1222 dose. The receptors stem from an adult who received the AZD1222 COVID-19 vaccine. Both conserved end residues are part of each CDR3. A D gene is named only where the DNA matches it firmly. Where a row states a size, it is once, few, many or the class of an expanded clone; other rows omit it.

d_gene: TRBD1
len: 14
j_gene: TRBJ2-6
v_gene: TRBV5-1
abundance: NA
CDR3aa: CASSPGQGANVLTF
CDR3nt: TGCGCCAGCAGCCCGGGACAGGGGGCCAACGTCCTGACTTTC

d_gene: TRBD1
len: 12
j_gene: TRBJ2-1
v_gene: TRBV2
abundance: NA
CDR3aa: CASMDRWDEQFF
CDR3nt: TGTGCCAGCATGGACAGGTGGGATGAGCAGTTCTTC

d_gene: NA
len: 15
j_gene: TRBJ1-5
v_gene: TRBV4-1
abundance: NA
CDR3aa: CASSARGVSNQPQHF
CDR3nt: TGCGCCAGCAGCGCTCGGGGTGTCAGCAATCAGCCCCAGCATTTT

d_gene: TRBD1
len: 14
j_gene: TRBJ2-7
v_gene: TRBV6-5
abundance: NA
CDR3aa: CATLTDRASYEQYF
CDR3nt: TGTGCCACCCTAACAGACAGGGCCTCCTACGAGCAGTACTTC

d_gene: NA
len: 16
j_gene: TRBJ1-3
v_gene: TRBV19
abundance: NA
CDR3aa: CASTSGQPWGGNTIYF
CDR3nt: TGTGCCAGTACATCAGGACAGCCCTGGGGTGGAAACACCATATATTTT

d_gene: TRBD2
len: 15
j_gene: TRBJ2-1
v_gene: TRBV6-2/TRBV6-3
abundance: large
CDR3aa: CASSYPTSGYNEQFF
CDR3nt: TGTGCCAGCAGTTACCCGACTAGCGGGTACAATGAGCAGTTCTTC

d_gene: NA
len: 16
j_gene: TRBJ2-3
v_gene: TRBV5-1
abundance: NA
CDR3aa: CASSFGEGRWTDTQYF
CDR3nt: TGCGCCAGCAGCTTTGGTGAGGGGAGGTGGACAGATACGCAGTATTTT

d_gene: NA
len: 15
j_gene: TRBJ2-7
v_gene: TRBV30
abundance: NA
CDR3aa: CAWSVGSPYLSEQYF
CDR3nt: TGTGCCTGGAGTGTAGGGTCCCCCTACTTGAGCGAGCAGTACTTC

d_gene: TRBD1
len: 15
j_gene: TRBJ2-7
v_gene: TRBV11-3
abundance: NA
CDR3aa: CASSARTGASYEQYF
CDR3nt: TGTGCCAGCAGCGCCAGGACAGGGGCCTCCTACGAGCAGTACTTC

d_gene: TRBD1
len: 15
j_gene: TRBJ2-1
v_gene: TRBV19
abundance: NA
CDR3aa: CATATGGLSYNEQFF
CDR3nt: TGTGCCACCGCTACAGGGGGCTTATCCTACAATGAGCAGTTCTTC

d_gene: TRBD2
len: 14
j_gene: TRBJ2-1
v_gene: TRBV6-4
abundance: NA
CDR3aa: CASSPSGRNNEQFF
CDR3nt: TGTGCCAGCAGTCCTAGCGGGAGAAACAATGAGCAGTTCTTC

d_gene: NA
len: 11
j_gene: TRBJ2-3
v_gene: TRBV6-1
abundance: NA
CDR3aa: CASSEGGTQYF
CDR3nt: TGTGCCAGCAGTGAAGGGGGTACGCAGTATTTT

d_gene: NA
len: 14
j_gene: TRBJ2-3
v_gene: TRBV19
abundance: NA
CDR3aa: CASSIVVGTDTQYF
CDR3nt: TGTGCCAGTAGTATAGTAGTCGGGACAGATACGCAGTATTTT